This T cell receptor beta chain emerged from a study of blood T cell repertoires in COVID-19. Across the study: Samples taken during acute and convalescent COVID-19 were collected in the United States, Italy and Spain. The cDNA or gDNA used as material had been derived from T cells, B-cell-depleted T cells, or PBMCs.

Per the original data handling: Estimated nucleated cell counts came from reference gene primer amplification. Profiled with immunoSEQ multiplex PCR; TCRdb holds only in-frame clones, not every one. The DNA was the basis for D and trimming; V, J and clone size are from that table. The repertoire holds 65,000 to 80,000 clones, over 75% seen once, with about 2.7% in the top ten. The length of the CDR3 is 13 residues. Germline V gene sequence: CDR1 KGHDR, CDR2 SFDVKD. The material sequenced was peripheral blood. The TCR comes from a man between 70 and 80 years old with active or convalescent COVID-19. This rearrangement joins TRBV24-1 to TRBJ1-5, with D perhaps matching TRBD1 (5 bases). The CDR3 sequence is CATSGESNQPQHF. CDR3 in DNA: TGTGCTACGTCGGGGGAAAGCAATCAGCCCCAGCATTTT.